Only a few counts were recorded for the clone carrying this TCR beta chain. The target antigen is unknown. TCRdb analysed the 5' RACE reads with MiXCR anew, one entry per CDR3 protein. The sample includes approximately 240,000 distinct CDR3 sequences, about an eighth of them seen just once. The data belong to a study of identical twins. Study-level findings and limits: A cross-sectional statistical analysis, not follow-up of the same donors, supported the conclusions. Surplus twin overlap in beta out-of-frame sequences was less pronounced.

Sequenced sample: memory (CD45RO+) T cells sorted from blood. The TCR originated in a woman aged 18 to 35 in good health.

CDR3 protein: CASRSGGSGNTIYF. The CDR3 nucleotides are TGCGCCAGCAGGAGCGGGGGCTCTGGAAACACCATATATTTT. V and J are TRBV5-1 and TRBJ1-3; possible D gene TRBD1, 5 bases. Trimming took off 5 bases at V and 0 bases at J, with 9 bases between the two ends. CDR1 is SGHRS and CDR2 is YFSETQ in the germline V gene. This CDR3 has 14 amino acids.